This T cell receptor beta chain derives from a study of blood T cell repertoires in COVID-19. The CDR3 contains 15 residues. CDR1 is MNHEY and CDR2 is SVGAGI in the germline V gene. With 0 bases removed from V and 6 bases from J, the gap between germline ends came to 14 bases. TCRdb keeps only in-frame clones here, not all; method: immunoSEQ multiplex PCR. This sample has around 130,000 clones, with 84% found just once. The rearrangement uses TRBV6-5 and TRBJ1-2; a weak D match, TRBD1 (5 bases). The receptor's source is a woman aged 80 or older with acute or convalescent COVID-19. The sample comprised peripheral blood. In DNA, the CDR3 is TGTGCCAGCAGTTACTCGACCGGGGGGTCGGATGGCTACACCTTC. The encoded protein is CASSYSTGGSDGYTF.